This TCR beta chain was observed in a study of T cell responses to AZD1222 COVID-19 vaccine. Study results and limitations: Repertoire sampling was restricted to post-peak T cell response timepoints.

In this sample, this clone turned up once. Its antigen is not identified. Measured with immunoSEQ multiplex PCR; TCRdb has only the in-frame clones, and not every one. The table includes about 150,000 clones, 75% to 95% detected once. The CDR3 runs 16 residues. The V gene's germline CDR1 is SGHTA and CDR2 FQGNSA. Trimming left V 2 bases short and J 3 bases short, with 16 bases between. The origin of this receptor is an adult in good health. The starting material was peripheral blood, obtained on day 0 of AZD1222 vaccination. The chain is built from TRBV7-2 and TRBJ1-2; D not resolved. CDR3 loop: CASSLSVSGFDYGYTF. For the CDR3, the DNA is TGTGCCAGCAGCTTATCGGTCTCGGGCTTCGACTATGGCTACACCTTC.